This T cell receptor beta chain comes out of a study of T-cell reconstitution after alpha-beta-depleted transplantation in children. Findings and caveats of the study: Where alpha-beta T cells came from about two months after transplant was reportedly several hundred expanded graft clones. After one year, T-cell counts and TCRbeta diversity mostly came from new T cells.

This clonotype was seen at least ten times. What it binds is not known. Germline V lookup: CDR1 LNHNV, CDR2 YYDKDF (reference sequence). Unmatched junction bases numbered 5, after V lost 5 bases and J lost 0 bases. This CDR3 comprises 16 residues. Unique molecular identifiers were incorporated during preparation of the TCRbeta library. TCRdb analysed the PCR reads with MiXCR anew, one entry per CDR3 protein. The sample lists around 190,000 distinct CDR3 sequences; about 7% were seen once. Material: PBMCs, obtained before TCRalphabeta/CD19-depleted stem cell transplant. The receptor comes from a boy younger than 10 with acute lymphoblastic leukemia, due to receive a stem cell transplant. The rearrangement joins TRBV15 to TRBJ1-3; 9 positions agree with TRBD1. CDR3 DNA: TGTGCCACCAGCGGACAGGGGTCCTCCTCTGGAAACACCATATATTTT. It yields the protein CATSGQGSSSGNTIYF.